The next 29 T cell receptor beta chains were all read from a single sample in a study of blood T cell repertoires in COVID-19 (TCRdb year 2020). Library method: the immunoSEQ multiplex PCR assay. Entries here come from immuneACCESS through TCRdb and include only in-frame sequences with V and J called. Some clones fail to appear in such tables; in the studies checked, an unresolved V gene covers under half of the shortfall, and the cause of the remainder is unknown. The sample yields a few hundred thousand clones; 80% were counted once. The ten largest make up roughly 4.3% of the sample. The source material was PBMCs or T cells enriched from blood (not recorded which). These receptors were obtained from a man aged 25 to 45 with acute COVID-19.

The gene calls are TRBV5-1 and TRBJ2-7; 9 bases map to TRBD2. The CDR3 spans 14 residues. V was clipped by 4 bases and J by 1 base; unmatched bases: 3. Germline-derived CDR1 and CDR2 are SGHRS and YFSETQ. DNA for the CDR3: TGCGCCAGCAGCCTAAGCGGGGGGTCCTACGAGCAGTACTTC. This codes for CASSLSGGSYEQYF.

The chain employs TRBV21-1 and TRBJ2-7; whether TRBD2, the table's D call, matches the DNA was not checked. TRBV21-1 is tagged as a pseudogene. The CDR3 is made up of 13 amino acids. CDR3 nucleotide sequence: TGTGCCACCGACCGGGACTCATTCTACGAGCAGTACTTC. Translation gives CATDRDSFYEQYF.

This chain joins TRBV5-1 and TRBJ2-5; TRBD2 matches at 13 bases. The germline V gene encodes CDR1 SGHRS and CDR2 YFSETQ. With V trimmed by 6 bases and J by 5 bases, 10 bases remained unmatched. The CDR3 covers 16 residues. The CDR3: CASTISPTSGGETQYF. CDR3 coding DNA: TGCGCCAGCACGATATCTCCGACTAGCGGGGGGGAGACCCAGTACTTC.

The chain is built from TRBV9 and TRBJ2-2; 9 bases align to TRBD1. Trimming removed 4 bases from V and 1 base from J; junction bases left unmatched: 2. Per the germline V gene, CDR1 is SGDLS and CDR2 is YYNGEE. The CDR3 is made up of 15 amino acids. CDR3 DNA: TGTGCCAGCAGCCCGACAGGGGGGAACACCGGGGAGCTGTTTTTT. This gives the protein CASSPTGGNTGELFF.

The chain uses TRBV7-3 and TRBJ2-7; possibly TRBD2 for D (6 bases). The CDR3 length is 15 residues. Per the germline V gene, CDR1 is SGHTA and CDR2 is FQGTGA. The V end was cut by 2 bases, the J end by 1 base, with 12 bases between. The CDR3 protein is CASSLFSGGSYEQYF. Here the CDR3 DNA reads TGTGCCAGCAGCTTATTCTCCGGGGGATCCTACGAGCAGTACTTC.

This clone was detected only once. V and J are TRBV5-1 and TRBJ1-3, with no clear D. This CDR3 contains 14 residues. Trimming left V 0 bases short and J 2 bases short, with 6 bases between. CDR1 SGHRS and CDR2 YFSETQ come from the germline V gene. CDR3 loop: CASSLDTAGNTIYF. DNA of the CDR3: TGCGCCAGCAGCTTGGATACGGCTGGAAACACCATATATTTT.

The CDR3 reads CASSRETRGLNTGELFF. For the CDR3, the DNA is TGTGCCAGCAGTAGGGAGACGAGGGGGCTGAACACCGGGGAGCTGTTTTTT. The chain recombines TRBV27 with TRBJ2-2, with 7 bases matching TRBD1. This CDR3 spans 17 amino acids. The germline CDR1 and CDR2 sequences are MNHEY and SMNVEV (reference sequence). The V and J ends lost 5 bases and 1 base, in that order; junction bases with no gene match: 10.

This clone was seen a handful of times. The chain couples TRBV2 to TRBJ1-1; D not resolved. Germline V lookup: CDR1 SNHLY, CDR2 FYNNEI. The CDR3 has 15 amino acids. V was cut by 6 bases and J by 0 bases, with 14 bases left in between. DNA of the CDR3: TGTGCCAGCAGACCACTGAGCGGGATGAACACTGAAGCTTTCTTT. Protein: CASRPLSGMNTEAFF.

The rearrangement links TRBV9 to TRBJ1-2, with TRBD1 identical over 8 bases. The CDR3 loop spans 15 amino acids. The germline V gene encodes CDR1 SGDLS and CDR2 YYNGEE. J lost 7 bases, V lost 1 base, and 9 bases had no gene match. In DNA form, the CDR3 reads TGTGCCAGCAGCGTATTGGACAGGGTAACGGGTGGCTACACCTTC. Amino acid sequence: CASSVLDRVTGGYTF.

This clone is a singleton in its sample. J is TRBJ2-3 and V is TRBV5-1; D remains ambiguous. CDR1 is SGHRS, CDR2 YFSETQ, per germline. The CDR3 is 12 residues long. V lost 2 bases to trimming and J lost 4 bases, with 5 bases between them. Written as DNA, the CDR3 is TGCGCCAGCAGCTTCGGAGCAGATACGCAGTATTTT. Protein product: CASSFGADTQYF.

J is TRBJ1-2 and V is TRBV19; 8 positions match TRBD1. Per germline, CDR1 LNHDA and CDR2 SQIVND (reference sequence). V dropped 7 bases and J dropped 5; count of bases not matched to a gene: 15. This CDR3 is 16 amino acids long. CDR3 sequence (DNA): TGTGCCAGTATGGGACAGGTTGAGGCAACCGTTTATGGCTACACCTTC. This encodes CASMGQVEATVYGYTF.

This rearrangement joins TRBV2 to TRBJ1-3, with D unclear. Germline V gene lookup returns CDR1 SNHLY and CDR2 FYNNEI. The V gene lost 2 bases and the J gene lost 3 bases, with 14 bases spanning the gap. The CDR3 spans 16 residues. The CDR3, as DNA: TGTGCCAGCAGTGAATCGGGAGCCAAAAGTGGAAACACCATATATTTT. It yields the protein CASSESGAKSGNTIYF.

J is TRBJ1-2 and V is TRBV18; D remains ambiguous. Germline loops: CDR1 KGHSH, CDR2 LQKENI. V was cut by 3 bases and J by 4 bases, with 15 bases left in between. The CDR3 contains 15 residues. CDR3 nucleotide sequence: TGTGCCAGCTCACCGAGACAAGTACTTGTCTATGGCTACACCTTC. Protein product: CASSPRQVLVYGYTF.

The chain carries TRBV5-5 and TRBJ2-7; the D gene is possibly TRBD2 (5 bases). From germline, CDR1 is SGHKS and CDR2 YYEKEE (reference sequence). V lost 5 bases to trimming and J lost 5 bases, with 17 bases between them. The CDR3 spans 14 residues. The CDR3 region has the DNA TGTGCCAGCAGACTGGAGGCTTCCCCCCACGAGCAGTACTTC. It translates to CASRLEASPHEQYF.

The gene calls are TRBV15 and TRBJ1-2; D is uncertain. CDR3 length equals 16 residues. Germline values: CDR1 LNHNV, CDR2 YYDKDF (reference sequence). The V end lost 3 bases, the J end lost 8 bases, and 22 bases lay between the germline ends. The CDR3 DNA reads as TGTGCCACCAGCAGGACCCGGGATCCCACTCCTCGGGGCTACACCTTC. Translating gives CATSRTRDPTPRGYTF.

V and J are TRBV6-4 and TRBJ2-3; 7 bases line up with TRBD2. V gave up 8 bases and J gave up 0 bases; unmatched junction bases: 8. CDR1 and CDR2 from the germline V gene are MRHNA and SNTAGT. The CDR3 is 15 residues long. The CDR3 region has the DNA TGTGCCAGCGGGAGGGACTTCTCTAGCACAGATACGCAGTATTTT. It specifies CASGRDFSSTDTQYF.

This clone was detected once. The chain carries TRBV30 and TRBJ1-6; D is perhaps TRBD1 (5 bases). The CDR3 consists of 16 residues. Trimming pared 3 bases from V and 0 bases from J, leaving 12 bases between. From germline, CDR1 is GTSNPN and CDR2 SVGIG (reference sequence). CDR3 sequence (DNA): TGTGCCTGGAGGCTACAGGCGAGCTCCTATAATTCACCCCTCCACTTT. It codes for CAWRLQASSYNSPLHF.

CDR3 in amino acids: CASSGPGQENTGELFF. CDR3 bases: TGCGCCAGCAGTGGACCGGGACAGGAAAACACCGGGGAGCTGTTTTTT. V gene TRBV10-1 combines with J gene TRBJ2-2; 8 bases are a match to TRBD1. The germline CDR1 and CDR2 sequences are WNHNN and SYGVQD (reference sequence). The CDR3 sequence is 16 residues long. The ends lost 4 bases at V and 2 bases at J; junction bases unmatched: 6.

This chain connects TRBV15 to TRBJ2-1, with 7 bases matching TRBD1. This CDR3 is built from 12 residues. Germline loops: CDR1 LNHNV, CDR2 YYDKDF (reference sequence). With 9 bases clipped from V and 4 bases from J, the junction kept 3 bases outside the gene matches. CDR3 protein: CATGTVYNEQFF. Written as DNA, the CDR3 is TGTGCCACGGGGACAGTATACAATGAGCAGTTCTTC.

The CDR3 sequence is CASTGGKTDTQYF. In DNA, the CDR3 is TGTGCCAGTACGGGGGGAAAGACAGATACGCAGTATTTT. The chain combines TRBV28 with TRBJ2-3; TRBD2 matches at 7 bases. Germline CDR1 and CDR2: MDHEN and SYDVKM. CDR3 size: 13 residues. Trimming removed 9 bases from V and 3 bases from J; junction bases left unmatched: 6. Drawing the rest from reference TRBV28 and TRBJ2-3, the complete variable domain is DVKVTQSSRYLVKRTGEKVFLECVQDMDHENMFWYRQDPGLGLRLIYFSYDVKMKEKGDIPEGYSVSREKKERFSLILESASTNQTSMYLCASTGGKTDTQYFGPGTRLTVL.

This clone was counted a few times. The CDR3 DNA sequence: TGTGCCAGCAGCGACAGTTCTGGAAACACCATATATTTT. It yields the protein CASSDSSGNTIYF. This chain connects TRBV7-6 to TRBJ1-3, with D maybe TRBD1 (5 bases). The CDR3 covers 13 residues. CDR1 is SGHVS, CDR2 FNYEAQ, per germline. The germline V and J ends were trimmed by 5 bases and 1 base, with 6 bases remaining between them.

This clone has just one count. V usage is TRBV6-5 and J usage is TRBJ2-4; D uncertain. Germline CDR1 MNHEY, CDR2 SVGAGI. The CDR3 is made up of 12 amino acids. V lost 8 bases to trimming and J lost 3 bases, with 8 bases between them. CDR3: CASGQVKNIQYF. In nucleotides, the CDR3 is TGTGCCAGCGGTCAGGTCAAAAACATTCAGTACTTC.

J is TRBJ1-3 and V is TRBV9, with 7 positions matching TRBD1. V lost 2 bases, J lost 0 bases, and 8 bases stayed unmatched. In germline, CDR1 is SGDLS, CDR2 YYNGEE. CDR3 length: 17 amino acids. The CDR3 is CASSVLTGASSGNTIYF. The CDR3, as DNA: TGTGCCAGCAGCGTTCTTACAGGGGCCTCCTCTGGAAACACCATATATTTT.

V and J are TRBV30 and TRBJ1-5; D is unclear. Germline loops: CDR1 GTSNPN, CDR2 SVGIG (reference sequence). Trimming left V 5 bases short and J 3 bases short, with 8 bases between. The CDR3 has 12 residues. CDR3 DNA: TGTGCCTGGGCCGGGGACAATCAGCCCCAGCATTTT. It yields the protein CAWAGDNQPQHF.

The chain has TRBV6-5 and TRBJ2-7, with TRBD1 matching 10 bases. CDR1 MNHEY and CDR2 SVGAGI come from the germline V gene. This CDR3 comprises 15 residues. V lost 0 bases and J lost 6; bases outside the gene matches: 5. CDR3 DNA: TGTGCCAGCAGTTACTCGACGGGACAGGGGTCCGAGCAGTACTTC. Translation gives CASSYSTGQGSEQYF.

This clone was counted between two and nine times. V usage is TRBV29-1 and J usage is TRBJ2-7, with D hard to call. V was pared by 6 bases and J by 2 bases, with 23 bases between. Germline V gives CDR1 SQVTM, CDR2 ANQGSEA. The CDR3 is made up of 16 amino acids. This chain's CDR3 is CSVPAEAAGRAYEQYF. CDR3 sequence (DNA): TGCAGCGTGCCGGCTGAGGCGGCTGGTAGAGCCTACGAGCAGTACTTC.

The V and J genes are TRBV12-3 or TRBV12-4 and TRBJ2-7; D perhaps matches TRBD1 (5 bases). The CDR3 is 13 amino acids. Trimming took 4 bases from V and 7 from J, leaving 14 bases between them. The CDR3 nucleotides read TGTGCCAGCAGTTGGGGCCCCTCTTTGGAGCAGTACTTC. Amino acids: CASSWGPSLEQYF.

The sample holds a few counts of this clone. The rearrangement joins TRBV5-1 to TRBJ1-1, with 8 nucleotides matching TRBD1. V was clipped by 2 bases and J by 1 base; unmatched bases: 4. The CDR3 has 15 residues. Germline CDR1 SGHRS, CDR2 YFSETQ. The CDR3 sequence: CASSFPDRGNTEAFF. In nucleotides, the CDR3 is TGCGCCAGCAGCTTCCCCGACAGGGGGAACACTGAAGCTTTCTTT.

The chain employs TRBV6-5 and TRBJ1-4; 7 nucleotides align to TRBD1. Germline V lookup: CDR1 MNHEY, CDR2 SVGAGI. Unmatched junction bases numbered 8, after V lost 8 bases and J lost 5 bases. The CDR3 contains 14 residues. The DNA for the CDR3 is TGTGCCAGCGCATGGGACAGAGCGAATGAAAAACTGTTTTTT. Amino acid sequence: CASAWDRANEKLFF.